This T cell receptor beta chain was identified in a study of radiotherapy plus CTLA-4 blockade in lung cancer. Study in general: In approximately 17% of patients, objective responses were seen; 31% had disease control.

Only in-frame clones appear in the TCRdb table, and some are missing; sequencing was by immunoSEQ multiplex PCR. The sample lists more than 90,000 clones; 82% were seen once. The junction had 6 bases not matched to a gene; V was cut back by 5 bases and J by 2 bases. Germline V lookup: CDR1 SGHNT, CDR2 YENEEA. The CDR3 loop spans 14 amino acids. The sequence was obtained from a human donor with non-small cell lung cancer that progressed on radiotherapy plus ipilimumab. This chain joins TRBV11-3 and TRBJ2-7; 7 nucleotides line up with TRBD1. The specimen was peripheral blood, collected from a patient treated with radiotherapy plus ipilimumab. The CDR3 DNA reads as TGTGCCAGCAGCGCCTGGGACAGACCCTACGAGCAGTACTTC. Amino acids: CASSAWDRPYEQYF.